The rows below give T cell receptor beta chains drawn from one sample of a study of blood T cell repertoires in COVID-19. Produced via immunoSEQ multiplex PCR; TCRdb's table is partial and in-frame only. The sample holds about 66,000 clones, roughly 90% seen once. What was sequenced was peripheral blood. The receptors were sampled from a man aged 55 to 69 with acute or convalescent COVID-19. The CDR3 runs from the conserved cysteine through the conserved F or W. Each record gives: J gene, V gene, clone size, D gene, CDR3 DNA, CDR3 protein. D genes are given only for firm matches. Size values are once, few and many counts, or a class for expanded clones, and some rows have none.

>TRBJ2-2|TRBV4-1|few|TRBD1
TGCGCCAGCAGCCGACAGACAGGGGTGAACACCGGGGAGCTGTTTTTT
CASSRQTGVNTGELFF
>TRBJ2-4|TRBV4-1|NA|NA
TGCGCCAGCAAGGACCAGGGGGCCAAAAACATTCAGTACTTC
CASKDQGAKNIQYF
>TRBJ2-6|TRBV19|once|NA
TGTGCCAGTAGTTGGCCGGGGGCTGGGGCCAACGTCCTGACTTTC
CASSWPGAGANVLTF
>TRBJ1-1|TRBV11-2|NA|NA
TGTGCCAGCAGCTTGACAGGTACCTTTTCCGAAGCTTTCTTT
CASSLTGTFSEAFF
>TRBJ1-2|TRBV2|NA|NA
TGTGCCAGCAGAGATCGACAGGTTGGGAACTATGGCTACACCTTC
CASRDRQVGNYGYTF
>TRBJ1-5|TRBV19|NA|NA
TGTGCCAGTAGTGTACAGGCGGGGGCAAATCAGCCCCAGCATTTT
CASSVQAGANQPQHF
>TRBJ2-7|TRBV10-2|NA|TRBD2
TGCGCCAGCAGTGAAGGCGTGGGGACTAGAGGGGCCGAGCAGTACTTC
CASSEGVGTRGAEQYF
>TRBJ2-7|TRBV25-1|NA|TRBD2
TGTGCCAGCCGGACTAGCGGGAGAGGCGAGCAGTACTTC
CASRTSGRGEQYF
>TRBJ2-5|TRBV7-9|NA|NA
TGTGCCAGCCGGCGGGGGGCAGGGGGTGTGGAGACCCAGTACTTC
CASRRGAGGVETQYF
>TRBJ1-1|TRBV5-6|NA|NA
TGTGCCAGCAGCTTAGGAACAGGGACGGGCGGCACTGAAGCTTTCTTT
CASSLGTGTGGTEAFF
>TRBJ2-3|TRBV19|NA|TRBD1
TGTGCCAGTACCACAAAAGACAGGGGCGCCACAGATACGCAGTATTTT
CASTTKDRGATDTQYF
>TRBJ1-4|TRBV5-6|NA|NA
TGTGCCAGCAGCTTAAGAGCGGCTAATGAAAAACTGTTTTTT
CASSLRAANEKLFF
>TRBJ2-1|TRBV27|NA|NA
TGTGCCAGCAGCCCCGCCAGGGGAGAGAAGTTCTTC
CASSPARGEKFF
>TRBJ2-3|TRBV9|once|NA
TGTGCCAGCAGCGTCCGGGACACCCACACAGATACGCAGTATTTT
CASSVRDTHTDTQYF
>TRBJ1-1|TRBV30|NA|TRBD1
TGTGCCTGGAGCTACAGGGGGCTCTTGAACACTGAAGCTTTCTTT
CAWSYRGLLNTEAFF
>TRBJ2-7|TRBV30|NA|TRBD1
TGTGCCTGGAGGGGGACAGGTCCCTACGAGCAGTACTTC
CAWRGTGPYEQYF
>TRBJ1-4|TRBV7-8|NA|TRBD1
TGTGCCAGCAGCTTCCGGGACAGGGGCGCAACTAATGAAAAACTGTTTTTT
CASSFRDRGATNEKLFF
>TRBJ2-7|TRBV4-1|NA|TRBD1
TGCGCCAGCAGCCGGGGACAGGGTCTCTACGAGCAGTACTTC
CASSRGQGLYEQYF
>TRBJ1-1|TRBV27|NA|NA
TGTGCCAGCAGTTTAACTCCGGGGGGTCGGATGAACACTGAAGCTTTCTTT
CASSLTPGGRMNTEAFF
>TRBJ1-5|TRBV2|NA|NA
TGTGCCACCTCTTATAGCAATCAGCCCCAGCATTTT
CATSYSNQPQHF
>TRBJ2-3|TRBV10-1|NA|NA
TGCGCCAGCAGTGAATCAGTTAAAGATACGCAGTATTTT
CASSESVKDTQYF
>TRBJ2-7|TRBV16|NA|NA
TGTGCCAGCAGCCGCTCCTTGAGCTCCTACGAGCAGTACTTC
CASSRSLSSYEQYF
>TRBJ2-2|TRBV10-3|NA|TRBD2
TGTGCCTCGACTAGCTTACCCACCGGGGAGCTGTTTTTT
CASTSLPTGELFF
>TRBJ2-7|TRBV9|NA|TRBD2
TGTGCCAGCAGCGGAGGACTAGGGCGAGAGCAGTACTTC
CASSGGLGREQYF
>TRBJ1-4|TRBV18|NA|TRBD1
TGTGCCAGCTCTCGCGGGGACAGTGAAAAACTGTTTTTT
CASSRGDSEKLFF
>TRBJ2-1|TRBV9|NA|TRBD1
TGTGCCAGCAGCGGTTGGACAGGGTACTCCTACAATGAGCAGTTCTTC
CASSGWTGYSYNEQFF
>TRBJ1-3|TRBV19|NA|NA
TGTGCCAGTAGGCGACAGTTTTTCTCTGGAAACACCATATATTTT
CASRRQFFSGNTIYF
>TRBJ2-3|TRBV6-5|NA|TRBD1
TGTGCCAGCGGCCGGGACAGTACAGATACGCAGTATTTT
CASGRDSTDTQYF
>TRBJ2-7|TRBV5-1|NA|TRBD2
TGCGCCAGCAGCTTAGTTAGCGGGGAATTCTACGAGCAGTACTTC
CASSLVSGEFYEQYF